This T cell receptor (beta chain) was sequenced during a study of shared clonotypes between healthy human individuals. Study background: Researchers assigned three CD4 naive, three CD4 memory, two CD8 naive and one CD8 memory plate to each donor.

Findings of the study overall: Larger estimated richness was generally recorded for naive subsets relative to memory subsets. Sharing of clonotypes among donors was expected to vary with sequencing depth.

Using immunoSEQ multiplex PCR, the repertoire was profiled, and TCRdb retains in-frame clones only, with some absent. Among 800,000 to 1,200,000 clones listed, about four fifths were seen once. Points on this clone: Its matching antigen is unknown.

The CDR3 extends over 16 amino acids. The germline V gene encodes CDR1 MDHEN and CDR2 SYDVKM. V lost 5 bases and J 3 bases, leaving 17 bases between the germline ends. Study donors comprised healthy, HIV-negative adults devoid of recent acute infection or vaccination. The V gene is TRBV28, the J gene TRBJ1-5, with D tentatively TRBD1 (5 bases). This receptor was identified in a man younger than 30 in good health. Some clones in this sample may be carry-over from other donors' samples. Sequencing was done on a sample of memory CD4+ T cells from PBMCs. Subset reported: CD45RA-negative fraction. CDR3 in amino acids: CASSGPGGGLNQPQHF. Here the CDR3 DNA reads TGTGCCAGCAGTGGCCCCGGGGGGGGTCTCAATCAGCCCCAGCATTTT.